Presented here are 12 T cell receptor beta chains from one specimen sequenced in a study of CD4 T cell repertoires in COVID-19. Sequencing was performed with immunoSEQ multiplex PCR; in TCRdb, only in-frame clones are kept and a portion is missing. The data show some 71,000 clones, about 83% seen once. The specimen was CD4+ T cells from peripheral blood, collected after recovery from COVID-19. These receptors came from a human donor who had COVID-19.

This chain connects TRBV11-2 to TRBJ1-1; 7 bases agree with TRBD1. Germline CDR1 and CDR2: SGHAT and FQNNGV. V trimming: 5 bases; J trimming: 2 bases; junction bases outside the gene matches: 8. The CDR3 length is 15 residues. The chain's CDR3 is CASSTPDRANTEAFF. As DNA, the CDR3 is TGTGCCAGCAGCACCCCCGACAGGGCTAACACTGAAGCTTTCTTT.

The rearrangement uses TRBV5-4 and TRBJ2-3; a weak D match, TRBD1 (5 bases). Per the germline V gene, CDR1 is SGHNT and CDR2 is YYREEE (reference sequence). The CDR3 consists of 15 residues. V lost 4 bases and J 6 bases, leaving 18 bases between the germline ends. The CDR3 loop is CASSTDQGLVDTQYF. The CDR3 region has the DNA TGTGCCAGCAGCACCGATCAGGGATTGGTGGATACGCAGTATTTT.

The chain joins TRBV2 to TRBJ1-2, with TRBD1 matching 9 bases. The CDR3 is made up of 13 amino acids. The V and J ends lost 5 bases and 6 bases, in that order; junction bases with no gene match: 4. CDR1 is SNHLY, CDR2 FYNNEI, per germline. DNA for the CDR3: TGTGCCAGCAGTAGAAGGACAGGGGATGGCTACACCTTC. This encodes CASSRRTGDGYTF.

The chain links TRBV6-5 to TRBJ1-6; the D is unclear. Germline-derived CDR1 and CDR2 are MNHEY and SVGAGI. This CDR3 spans 12 amino acids. The germline V and J ends were trimmed by 3 bases and 7 bases, with 4 bases remaining between them. The CDR3 sequence is CASSYPNSPLHF. The CDR3, as DNA: TGTGCCAGCAGTTATCCAAATTCACCCCTCCACTTT.

V is TRBV19 and J is TRBJ2-3; 9 nucleotides match TRBD1. The germline gives CDR1 LNHDA, CDR2 SQIVND (reference sequence). This CDR3 has 16 amino acids. J gave up 0 bases and V 4 bases, and 5 bases lay outside the gene matches. CDR3 protein: CASSRFGQGSTDTQYF. DNA for the CDR3: TGTGCCAGTAGTAGATTTGGACAGGGGAGCACAGATACGCAGTATTTT.

The genes are TRBV9 and TRBJ2-1, with D tentatively TRBD2 (6 bases). Looked up from germline, CDR1 is SGDLS and CDR2 is YYNGEE. With 5 bases removed from V and 8 bases from J, the gap between germline ends came to 17 bases. This CDR3 has 14 amino acids. CDR3 in DNA: TGTGCCAGCAGTCACCGACTAGGTTCATATGAGCAGTTCTTC. Amino acid sequence: CASSHRLGSYEQFF.

The chain joins TRBV11-3 to TRBJ1-3; D gene ambiguous. Trimming took 4 bases from V and 2 from J, leaving 6 bases between them. Germline V gene sequence: CDR1 SGHNT, CDR2 YENEEA. The CDR3 is made up of 13 amino acids. Here the CDR3 reads CASSSGPGNTIYF. The CDR3 DNA is TGTGCCAGCAGCTCTGGACCTGGAAACACCATATATTTT.

The CDR3 DNA is TGTGCCATCAGTGAACTAGCGGGGGCCGGAGATGAGCAGTTCTTC. It yields the protein CAISELAGAGDEQFF. The chain carries TRBV10-3 and TRBJ2-1; 11 bases agree with TRBD2. Per the germline V gene, CDR1 is ENHRY and CDR2 is SYGVKD. The CDR3 consists of 15 residues. V shed 3 bases and J 8 bases; nucleotides not matched to a gene: 6.

The gene calls are TRBV10-2 and TRBJ2-1; 12 nucleotides line up with TRBD2. Germline V gene sequence: CDR1 WSHSY, CDR2 SAAADI. J gave up 6 bases and V 10 bases, and 7 bases lay outside the gene matches. The CDR3 extends over 14 amino acids. CDR3 sequence: CATTLAGGGNEQFF. The CDR3 nucleotides read TGCGCCACCACACTAGCGGGGGGTGGCAATGAGCAGTTCTTC.

The rearrangement links TRBV7-6 to TRBJ2-2; 13 nucleotides line up with TRBD2. Germline V gives CDR1 SGHVS, CDR2 FNYEAQ. The junction had 18 bases not matched to a gene; V was cut back by 1 base and J by 10 bases. The length of the CDR3 is 20 residues. The chain's CDR3 is CASSLETPGTSGNTVEELFF. The CDR3, as DNA: TGTGCCAGCAGCTTAGAGACACCCGGGACTAGCGGGAATACCGTAGAGGAGCTGTTTTTT.

The table lists this clone with a count of one. The chain combines TRBV5-8 with TRBJ1-4; D is possibly TRBD1 (5 bases). V was shortened by 4 bases and J by 7 bases, with 20 bases between the two germline ends. The germline CDR1 and CDR2 sequences are SGHTS and YDEGEE. The CDR3 extends over 16 amino acids. The chain's CDR3 is CASSETFGQRGEKLFF. The CDR3 nucleotides read TGTGCCAGCAGCGAAACCTTTGGACAAAGGGGTGAAAAACTGTTTTTT.

The chain is built from TRBV10-3 and TRBJ1-4, with a weak D call TRBD1 (5 bases). The germline CDR1 and CDR2 sequences are ENHRY and SYGVKD. The V end lost 6 bases, the J end lost 2 bases, and 13 bases lay between the germline ends. The CDR3 length is 15 residues. CDR3 protein: CAIRGEGGTNEKLFF. CDR3 in DNA: TGTGCCATCAGAGGGGAGGGTGGGACTAATGAAAAACTGTTTTTT.